Sequencing of this T cell receptor beta chain was carried out in a study of technical replicates of blood from several donors. Method: immunoSEQ multiplex PCR; TCRdb's copy keeps in-frame clones and lacks some. The data contain around 64,000 clones, approximately 92% of them singletons. The receptor comes from a human donor in good health. Some clones in this sample may be carry-over from other donors' samples. What was sequenced was PBMCs.

The chain's CDR3 is CASSFRYIMNTEAFF. The CDR3 DNA follows: TGTGCCAGCAGTTTCAGGTACATCATGAACACTGAAGCTTTCTTT. V and J are TRBV6-5 and TRBJ1-1; the D is unclear. V gave up 4 bases and J gave up 0 bases, with 12 bases separating them. This CDR3 is 15 amino acids long. CDR1 and CDR2 (germline): MNHEY, SVGAGI.